This T cell receptor beta chain was observed in a study of T-cell reconstitution after alpha-beta-depleted transplantation in children. In its sample, this clonotype was seen many times. Its antigen is not known. This sample's TCRbeta library carried unique molecular identifier barcodes. TCRdb reprocessed the PCR reads via MiXCR and lists one record per CDR3 protein. Here the sample spans about 420,000 distinct CDR3 sequences, 15% to 20% being singletons. Study-level results: Reportedly, alpha-beta T cells present about two months post-transplant originated from several hundred expanded clones of graft origin. Newly produced T cells mostly accounted for T-cell counts and diversity one year post-transplant. Where some patients showed high TCRbeta diversity at day 60, it came from recipient T cells and thymic progenitors that had survived.

The receptor's source is a boy in the first two years of life who had a stem cell transplant for Wiskott-Aldrich syndrome, so the T cells may come from the graft donor. The sample was PBMCs, mostly from graft donor cells, taken 360 days after TCRalphabeta/CD19-depleted stem cell transplant.

CDR3 amino acids: CSVLSGRAANEQFF. For the CDR3, the DNA is TGCAGCGTCCTTAGCGGGAGGGCCGCCAATGAGCAGTTCTTC. The chain carries TRBV29-1 and TRBJ2-1; 11 bases map to TRBD2. CDR1 and CDR2 from the germline V gene are SQVTM and ANQGSEA. The length of the CDR3 is 14 residues. The J segment lost 6 bases and the V segment lost 6 bases, leaving 7 bases of the junction unmatched.